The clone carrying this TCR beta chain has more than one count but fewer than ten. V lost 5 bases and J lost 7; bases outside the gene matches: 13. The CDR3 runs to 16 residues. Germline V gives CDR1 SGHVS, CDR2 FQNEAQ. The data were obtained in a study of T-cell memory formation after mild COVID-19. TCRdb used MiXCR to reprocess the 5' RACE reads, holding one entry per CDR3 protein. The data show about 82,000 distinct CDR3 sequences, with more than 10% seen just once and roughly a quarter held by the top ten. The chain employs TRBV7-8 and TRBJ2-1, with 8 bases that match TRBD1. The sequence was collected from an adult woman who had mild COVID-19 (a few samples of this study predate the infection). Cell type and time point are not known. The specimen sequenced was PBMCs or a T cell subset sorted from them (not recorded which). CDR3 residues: CASSSGVGTGTNEQFF. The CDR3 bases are TGTGCCAGCAGCAGCGGCGTAGGGACAGGAACAAATGAGCAGTTCTTC.